The 27 T cell receptor beta chains below come from one sample, sequenced in a study of T cell repertoires and HLA-DP antigens. Clones were read by immunoSEQ multiplex PCR, and TCRdb kept only the in-frame ones, dropping some. The sample consists of over 60,000 clones, around 80% of them appearing once. These receptors are not linked to any known antigen. Sequenced: CD4+ T cells from PBMCs. The receptors stem from a man aged 55-75 years in good health and CMV-seronegative.

V gene TRBV4-1 combines with J gene TRBJ2-7; weak D call: TRBD1 (6 bases). The germline gives CDR1 MGHRA, CDR2 YSYEKL. The V gene lost 2 bases and the J gene lost 3 bases, with 14 bases spanning the gap. The CDR3 is 15 residues long. CDR3: CASSQTGTWGYEQYF. The CDR3 nucleotides are TGCGCCAGCAGCCAAACCGGGACATGGGGCTACGAGCAGTACTTC.

The chain is built from TRBV28 and TRBJ2-5, with TRBD2 identical over 7 bases. The CDR3 extends over 15 amino acids. Germline V gives CDR1 MDHEN, CDR2 SYDVKM. After removal of 2 bases from V and 5 bases from J, the junction contained 8 bases not matched to a gene. CDR3 DNA: TGTGCCAGCAGTTTACCAGCGGGGTTAATGGAGACCCAGTACTTC. Translated: CASSLPAGLMETQYF.

The chain carries TRBV4-3 and TRBJ2-2; tentative D call: TRBD1 (5 bases). Germline values: CDR1 LGHNA, CDR2 YSLEER. CDR3 length: 16 amino acids. Trimming removed 1 base at V and 1 base at J, with 10 bases between. The DNA of the CDR3 is TGCGCCAGCAGCCAAGGGATTGGACAGAACACCGGGGAGCTGTTTTTT. This codes for CASSQGIGQNTGELFF.

The CDR3 region is CASSLPGANTGELFF. Here the CDR3 DNA reads TGCGCCAGCAGCTTGCCAGGGGCGAACACCGGGGAGCTGTTTTTT. The chain employs TRBV5-1 and TRBJ2-2; D possibly corresponds to TRBD1 (6 bases). Trimming removed 1 base at V and 0 bases at J, with 7 bases between. CDR3 length: 15 residues. CDR1 is SGHRS and CDR2 is YFSETQ in the germline V gene.

The chain carries TRBV4-1 and TRBJ2-2; 11 nucleotides agree with TRBD2. The CDR3 is made up of 16 amino acids. Trimming removed 4 bases from V and 5 bases from J; junction bases left unmatched: 6. The germline gives CDR1 MGHRA, CDR2 YSYEKL. The CDR3, as DNA: TGCGCCAGCAGCCCAAGTAGCGGGGGGGGAACCGGGGAGCTGTTTTTT. It translates to CASSPSSGGGTGELFF.

The chain uses TRBV5-1 and TRBJ2-1, with D possibly being TRBD1 (5 bases). Germline lookup yields CDR1 SGHRS and CDR2 YFSETQ. The V end lost 5 bases, the J end lost 9 bases, and 18 bases lay between the germline ends. This CDR3 contains 14 residues. Written as DNA, the CDR3 is TGCGCCAGCAGGATCGACAGTGGATATGGTGAGCAGTTCTTC. Translated, it gives CASRIDSGYGEQFF.

A remark on this clone: Additional DNA sequences in this sample encode the identical CDR3. The chain combines TRBV30 with TRBJ1-5; D ambiguous. V lost 0 bases to trimming and J lost 2 bases, with 5 bases between them. The CDR3 sequence is 13 residues long. Per the germline V gene, CDR1 is GTSNPN and CDR2 is SVGIG (reference sequence). CDR3 coding DNA: TGTGCCTGGAGTGTCGGCGGCAATCAGCCCCAGCATTTT. Residues: CAWSVGGNQPQHF.

In this sample, this clone turned up a few times. The rearrangement links TRBV5-4 to TRBJ1-5; D gene ambiguous. Trimming took off 4 bases at V and 5 bases at J, with 10 bases between the two ends. Germline lookup yields CDR1 SGHNT and CDR2 YYREEE (reference sequence). The CDR3 is 13 amino acids. For the CDR3, the DNA is TGTGCCAGCAGCCCCTCACCGGATCAGCCCCAGCATTTT. It yields the protein CASSPSPDQPQHF.

The chain employs TRBV9 and TRBJ2-2, with 13 positions matching TRBD2. The germline CDR1 and CDR2 sequences are SGDLS and YYNGEE. The CDR3 runs to 19 residues. The junction had 11 bases not matched to a gene; V was cut back by 3 bases and J by 3 bases. This CDR3 reads CASSGRLAGGIKYTGELFF. The CDR3 nucleotides read TGTGCCAGCAGCGGCCGACTAGCGGGGGGAATCAAATACACCGGGGAGCTGTTTTTT. The whole variable domain, remainder taken from reference TRBV9 and TRBJ2-2, is DSGVTQTPKHLITATGQRVTLRCSPRSGDLSVYWYQQSLDQGLQFLIQYYNGEERAKGNILERFSAQQFPDLHSELNLSSLELGDSALYFCASSGRLAGGIKYTGELFFGEGSRLTVL.

In its sample, this clone was seen a few times. The chain recombines TRBV5-1 with TRBJ2-5; TRBD2 might be the D (5 bases). This CDR3 contains 13 residues. Trimming removed 4 bases from V and 5 bases from J, with 12 bases in between. Germline V lookup: CDR1 SGHRS, CDR2 YFSETQ. CDR3 sequence: CASSATGGETQYF. DNA of the CDR3: TGCGCCAGCAGCGCGACCGGAGGTGAGACCCAGTACTTC.

V usage is TRBV28 and J usage is TRBJ1-2; perhaps TRBD1 as D (5 bases). Looked up from germline, CDR1 is MDHEN and CDR2 is SYDVKM. The V end lost 6 bases, the J end lost 2 bases, and 13 bases lay between the germline ends. This CDR3 comprises 14 residues. The CDR3 nucleotides read TGTGCCAGCAGCCCCGGGACGGTCAACTATGGCTACACCTTC. Translating it yields CASSPGTVNYGYTF.

The chain has TRBV9 and TRBJ2-3; D unresolved. Looked up from germline, CDR1 is SGDLS and CDR2 is YYNGEE. Trimming took off 0 bases at V and 5 bases at J, with 16 bases between the two ends. This CDR3 comprises 16 residues. CDR3 amino acids: CASSVVGRAGGDTQYF. The CDR3 nucleotides read TGTGCCAGCAGCGTAGTGGGCCGTGCTGGTGGAGATACGCAGTATTTT.

This chain uses TRBV5-6 with TRBJ2-5, with 9 bases lining up with TRBD2. The ends lost 2 bases at V and 1 base at J; junction bases unmatched: 9. Germline assignment: CDR1 SGHDT and CDR2 YYEEEE. The CDR3 has 17 residues. The CDR3 nucleotides are TGTGCCAGCAGCTTCCAGACTAGCGGAGTTGGCCAAGAGACCCAGTACTTC. This translates into CASSFQTSGVGQETQYF.

This clone was recorded a few times. V is TRBV7-2 and J is TRBJ1-5; tentative D call: TRBD1 (5 bases). The V end was cut by 4 bases, the J end by 0 bases, with 10 bases between. The CDR3 sequence is 15 residues long. CDR1 SGHTA and CDR2 FQGNSA come from the germline V gene. CDR3 residues: CASSSRGDSNQPQHF. DNA for the CDR3: TGTGCCAGCAGCTCCCGGGGGGATAGCAATCAGCCCCAGCATTTT.

The chain carries TRBV6-1 and TRBJ1-3, with D uncertain. Germline loops: CDR1 MNHNS, CDR2 SASEGT. The CDR3 totals 13 residues. V shed 4 bases and J shed 4 bases, with 8 bases lying between them. The CDR3 coding sequence is TGTGCCAGCAGTGGGGTTAAGGGAAACACCATATATTTT. Protein product: CASSGVKGNTIYF.

V is TRBV10-1 and J is TRBJ2-3; TRBD1 might be the D (5 bases). Deletions cut 3 bases from V and 2 bases from J, with 15 bases between. This CDR3 comprises 16 residues. The germline CDR1 and CDR2 sequences are WNHNN and SYGVQD (reference sequence). CDR3 in amino acids: CASSDWQGGSTDTQYF. The CDR3 DNA reads as TGCGCCAGCAGTGACTGGCAGGGTGGATCCACAGATACGCAGTATTTT.

This chain uses TRBV20-1 with TRBJ1-2; the D is unclear. Germline V gene sequence: CDR1 DFQATT, CDR2 SNEGSKA (reference sequence). This CDR3 spans 11 amino acids. V was clipped by 1 base and J by 14 bases, with 14 bases between them. The CDR3 reads CSARVGQVVTF. CDR3 coding DNA: TGCAGTGCTAGAGTAGGGCAGGTCGTGACCTTC.

The chain couples TRBV15 to TRBJ2-3; 8 bases fit TRBD2. With 5 bases clipped from V and 4 bases from J, the junction kept 11 bases outside the gene matches. The CDR3 runs 16 residues. In germline, CDR1 is LNHNV, CDR2 YYDKDF (reference sequence). CDR3 amino acids: CATSARTSGGADTQYF. The CDR3 coding sequence is TGTGCCACCAGCGCGCGAACTAGCGGAGGTGCAGATACGCAGTATTTT.

The CDR3: CASSSLTSTRNEQFF. DNA of the CDR3: TGTGCCAGTAGTAGCCTGACTAGTACGCGCAATGAGCAGTTCTTC. V usage is TRBV19 and J usage is TRBJ2-1, with D perhaps matching TRBD2 (6 bases). CDR1 is LNHDA and CDR2 is SQIVND in the germline V gene (reference sequence). The V end was cut by 4 bases, the J end by 6 bases, with 16 bases between. The CDR3 spans 15 residues.

V is TRBV18 and J is TRBJ1-5; 9 bases agree with TRBD1. This CDR3 region has 17 residues. Trimming cost V 3 bases and J 6 bases; bases outside gene matches: 12. Germline V gene lookup returns CDR1 KGHSH and CDR2 LQKENI. The CDR3 sequence: CASSPTLPGQGFQPQHF. In DNA form, the CDR3 reads TGTGCCAGCTCACCGACCCTGCCGGGACAGGGATTTCAGCCCCAGCATTTT.

V gene TRBV18 combines with J gene TRBJ1-1; tentative D call: TRBD1 (5 bases). The CDR3 has 16 amino acids. V was cut by 2 bases and J by 0 bases, with 13 bases left in between. CDR1 and CDR2 from the germline V gene are KGHSH and LQKENI. The CDR3 loop is CASSPRQGGVNTEAFF. The CDR3 nucleotides are TGTGCCAGCTCACCAAGGCAGGGAGGGGTGAACACTGAAGCTTTCTTT.

This clone has only a few counts. Other nucleotide sequences from this sample produce the same CDR3. The chain combines TRBV5-1 with TRBJ2-3, with D possibly being TRBD1 (5 bases). The CDR3 is 16 amino acids. Germline V CDR1 and CDR2: SGHRS, YFSETQ. The V end lost 0 bases, the J end lost 0 bases, and 11 bases lay between the germline ends. DNA of the CDR3: TGCGCCAGCAGCTTGGCCGGTCAGGGTAGCACAGATACGCAGTATTTT. The encoded protein is CASSLAGQGSTDTQYF.

This chain uses TRBV2 with TRBJ1-6; tentatively, D is TRBD1 (6 bases). There are 14 residues in the CDR3. V dropped 6 bases and J dropped 9 bases, with 15 bases sitting between them. The germline V gene encodes CDR1 SNHLY and CDR2 FYNNEI. The CDR3 DNA is TGTGCCAGCAGACAAGTTAAAGGGGGTTCACCCCTCCACTTT. It codes for CASRQVKGGSPLHF.

This clone was observed a handful of times. This chain joins TRBV4-1 and TRBJ1-1; D may be TRBD1 (5 bases). Trimming left V 2 bases short and J 5 bases short, with 15 bases between. The length of the CDR3 is 15 residues. Germline lookup yields CDR1 MGHRA and CDR2 YSYEKL. CDR3 coding DNA: TGCGCCAGCAGCCAATTGACAGTTAGGAGGACTGAAGCTTTCTTT. This codes for CASSQLTVRRTEAFF.

The chain recombines TRBV6-6 with TRBJ2-5; D not certain. Per the germline V gene, CDR1 is MNHNY and CDR2 is SVGAGI (reference sequence). This CDR3 has 13 residues. V was cut by 7 bases and J by 4 bases, with 13 bases left in between. CDR3 protein: CASTSRSGETQYF. In DNA, the CDR3 is TGTGCCAGCACCAGTAGGTCCGGAGAGACCCAGTACTTC.

The rearrangement joins TRBV28 to TRBJ2-5; a weak D match, TRBD1 (5 bases). The CDR3 has 16 residues. CDR1 is MDHEN and CDR2 is SYDVKM in the germline V gene. V dropped 5 bases and J dropped 5 bases, with 21 bases sitting between them. Here the CDR3 reads CASSPQVIRGRETQYF. DNA for the CDR3: TGTGCCAGCAGTCCACAGGTCATAAGGGGCCGGGAGACCCAGTACTTC.

The V gene is TRBV29-1, the J gene TRBJ2-2; perhaps TRBD1 as D (6 bases). The CDR3 has 15 amino acids. Germline CDR1 and CDR2: SQVTM and ANQGSEA. The V end was cut by 3 bases, the J end by 0 bases, with 11 bases between. The CDR3 nucleotides are TGCAGCGTTGACTTTTCAGGGGCGAACACCGGGGAGCTGTTTTTT. It yields the protein CSVDFSGANTGELFF.